This TCR beta chain is drawn from a study of control samples from healthy donors and cancer patients (dated by TCRdb to 2018 to 2020). Libraries were built with the immunoSEQ multiplex PCR assay. Imported from immuneACCESS, the table was reduced by TCRdb to in-frame sequences with V and J called. These copies leave out some clones; in studies compared against another copy, an unresolved V gene accounts for under half, and the cause of the remainder is not known. The sample table holds about 84,000 clones, of which about 79% were seen once. Jointly, the top ten make up roughly 12% of the sample. The germline V gene (reference sequence) yields LNHDA for CDR1 and SQIVND for CDR2. The CDR3 has 15 amino acids, counting the end cysteine and phenylalanine. Only the CDR3 DNA stays, 45 bases, in frame from base 1. Deletion took 1 base off V and 2 bases off J, with a span of 12 bases between the germline ends.

In the case of this clone: It has no known antigen specificity. Base qualities are not at hand, and no much larger clone is one base apart.

Rearrangement joined TRBV19 to TRBJ2-7; the D gene cannot be named for sure. Sequencing input: PBMCs. The clonotype comes from a man aged 60 to 75 with head and neck cancer. The CDR3 is CASSIVGRPTYEQYF. The base sequence is TGTGCCAGTAGTATAGTGGGCCGACCTACCTACGAGCAGTACTTC.